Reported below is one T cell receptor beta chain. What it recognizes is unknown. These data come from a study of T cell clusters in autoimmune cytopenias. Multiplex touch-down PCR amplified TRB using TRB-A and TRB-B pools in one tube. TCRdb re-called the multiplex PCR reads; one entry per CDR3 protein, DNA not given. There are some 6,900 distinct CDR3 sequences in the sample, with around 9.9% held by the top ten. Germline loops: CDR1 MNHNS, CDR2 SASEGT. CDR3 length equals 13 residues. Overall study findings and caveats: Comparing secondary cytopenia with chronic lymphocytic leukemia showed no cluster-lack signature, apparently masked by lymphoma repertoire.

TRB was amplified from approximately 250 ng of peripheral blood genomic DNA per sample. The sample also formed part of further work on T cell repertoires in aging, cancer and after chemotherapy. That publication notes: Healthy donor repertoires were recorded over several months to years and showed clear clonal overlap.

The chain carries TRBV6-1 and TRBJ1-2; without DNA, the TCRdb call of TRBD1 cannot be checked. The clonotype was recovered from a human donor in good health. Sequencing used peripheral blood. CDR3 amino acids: CASRTAGVWGYTF.